These T cell receptor beta chains were read from a single sample in a study of T cells after yellow fever vaccination. MiXCR was run by TCRdb on the 5' RACE reads, yielding one entry per CDR3 protein. The data contain 400,000 or so distinct CDR3 sequences, 11% of them singletons. The sequenced sample was PBMCs, obtained on the day of the first yellow fever vaccination. The receptors stem from a man between 18 and 29 years old who received the YFV17D yellow fever vaccine. CDR3s include the opening cysteine and the closing phenylalanine or tryptophan. The order of the fields is J gene, clone size, D gene, V gene, CDR3 DNA, CDR3 protein. The D gene is left open where the match is weak. Not all rows give a size; the values are once, few, many and, for expanded clones, a class.

TRBJ1-5 NA NA TRBV27 TGTGCCAGCAGCTTAAGATTTGTCGGCGGCTCGGGATATAGCAATCAGCCCCAGCATTTT CASSLRFVGGSGYSNQPQHF
TRBJ2-7 NA NA TRBV4-1 TGCGCCAGCAGCCAAGGGGATGGGTACGAGCAGTACTTC CASSQGDGYEQYF
TRBJ2-5 few TRBD2 TRBV4-1 TGCGCCAGCAGCCAAGAATTGGGGACTAGCGGGGGAGGAGAGACCCAGTACTTC CASSQELGTSGGGETQYF
TRBJ2-7 once TRBD1 TRBV9 TGTGCCAGCCAGGGACAGGGGGCAAACGAGCAGTACTTC CASQGQGANEQYF
TRBJ2-3 few NA TRBV20-1 TGCAGTGCTAGAATGCCGCGGAGGTTAGATACGCAGTATTTT CSARMPRRLDTQYF
TRBJ2-3 many NA TRBV12-3/TRBV12-4 TGTGCCAGCACGCCACAGGAGGGAAATACGCAGTATTTT CASTPQEGNTQYF
TRBJ2-5 many NA TRBV29-1 TGCAGCGTTGGACAGCGACAAGAGACCCAGTACTTC CSVGQRQETQYF
TRBJ1-6 few NA TRBV5-1 TGCGCCAGCAGCTTGCTCGATTCACCCCTCCACTTT CASSLLDSPLHF
TRBJ1-3 few NA TRBV6-2/TRBV6-3 TGTGCCAGCACCGACCCACCGGGGACCTACTCTGGAAACACCATATATTTT CASTDPPGTYSGNTIYF
TRBJ1-5 NA NA TRBV6-2/TRBV6-3 TGTGCCAGCAGTTACTCCGGACAGATCAGCAATCAGCCCCAGCATTTT CASSYSGQISNQPQHF
TRBJ1-5 few TRBD1 TRBV18 TGTGCCAGCTCAGGGACAGTGAATCAGCCCCAGCATTTT CASSGTVNQPQHF
TRBJ2-7 few NA TRBV7-3 TGTGCCAGCAGCCCCAAGACCCGGGACTCCTACGAGCAGTACTTC CASSPKTRDSYEQYF
TRBJ1-1 NA NA TRBV4-2 TGTGCCAGCAGCTTCCTCGGGACGGCAAACACTGAAGCTTTCTTT CASSFLGTANTEAFF
TRBJ2-7 NA NA TRBV12-3/TRBV12-4 TGTGCCAGTCGGACAGAGGGCTACGAGCAGTACTTC CASRTEGYEQYF
TRBJ2-1 NA NA TRBV27 TGTGCCAGCAGTTTATCGGCCGGGGAGGCCTACAATGAGCAGTTCTTC CASSLSAGEAYNEQFF
TRBJ1-5 NA NA TRBV28 TGTGCCAGCAATCGGTTCACTAGCAATCAGCCCCAGCATTTT CASNRFTSNQPQHF
TRBJ1-1 NA TRBD1 TRBV5-4 TGTGCCAGCAGCTTGGACAGGGGGGACACTGAAGCTTTCTTT CASSLDRGDTEAFF
TRBJ1-4 NA NA TRBV30 TGTGCCTGGAACGGTGCGGCAACTAATGAAAAACTGTTTTTT CAWNGAATNEKLFF
TRBJ1-5 few TRBD1 TRBV27 TGTGCCAGCAGTTTAACCGACAGGGGGAATCAGCCCCAGCATTTT CASSLTDRGNQPQHF
TRBJ2-5 few NA TRBV7-9 TGTGCCAGCAGCTTACTAGCGAGCGAGACCCAGTACTTC CASSLLASETQYF
TRBJ2-7 few NA TRBV29-1 TGCAGCGTTCAGCAGGGTGCGTACGAGCAGTACTTC CSVQQGAYEQYF
TRBJ1-3 few NA TRBV12-3/TRBV12-4 TGTGCCATCGGACCCATCTCTGGAAACACCATATATTTT CAIGPISGNTIYF
TRBJ2-5 NA NA TRBV5-1 TGCGCCAGCAGCCCGGGGGTGGCTCAAGAGACCCAGTACTTC CASSPGVAQETQYF
TRBJ1-4 NA NA TRBV10-3 TGTGCCATCAGTGATACAAAGACGGGGAATGAAAAACTGTTTTTT CAISDTKTGNEKLFF
TRBJ2-3 NA TRBD2 TRBV11-1 TGTGCCAGCAGCCGTCGACTAGCAGTTCGCGCGCAGTATTTT CASSRRLAVRAQYF
TRBJ1-6 many NA TRBV6-5 TGTGCCAGCAGTTACGAGACGTATAATTCACCCCTCCACTTT CASSYETYNSPLHF
TRBJ1-4 few NA TRBV5-1 TGCGCCAGCAGCTTGCAAGGTGATAATGAAAAACTGTTTTTT CASSLQGDNEKLFF
TRBJ2-2 many NA TRBV7-2 TGTGCCAGCAGCTTTAGCGGGAACACCGGGGAGCTGTTTTTT CASSFSGNTGELFF
TRBJ1-5 few TRBD1 TRBV20-1 TGCAGTGCTAGGGGACAGGGAGGAAATCAGCCCCAGCATTTT CSARGQGGNQPQHF
TRBJ1-6 few TRBD1 TRBV6-5 TGTGCCAGCAGTTACTCGAAGGCAGGGGGTGGTTCACCCCTCCACTTT CASSYSKAGGGSPLHF
TRBJ1-4 NA NA TRBV12-3/TRBV12-4 TGTGCCAGCAGTTTGGGCAGGGTACGGGAAAAACTGTTTTTT CASSLGRVREKLFF
TRBJ1-6 few NA TRBV5-1 TGCGCCAGCAGCTTGGTATCCGGGGAAGGGAATTCACCCCTCCACTTT CASSLVSGEGNSPLHF
TRBJ2-6 few NA TRBV5-1 TGCGCCAGCAGCTTAATGGGGCTACACGGCTCTGGGGCCAACGTCCTGACTTTC CASSLMGLHGSGANVLTF
TRBJ2-1 NA TRBD1 TRBV5-1 TGCGCCAGCAGCCCCGGGACAGGGGCCTACAATGAGCAGTTCTTC CASSPGTGAYNEQFF
TRBJ1-2 NA NA TRBV29-1 TGCAGCGTTGCCCCCATGGGCAACTATGGCTACACCTTC CSVAPMGNYGYTF
TRBJ2-5 NA NA TRBV30 TGTGCCTGGAGTGTACTAAGCGGACAAGAGACCCAGTACTTC CAWSVLSGQETQYF
TRBJ2-5 many TRBD2 TRBV9 TGTGCCAGCAGCTCCTATAGCGGGGGCCCCGCGGAGACCCAGTACTTC CASSSYSGGPAETQYF
TRBJ2-2 NA NA TRBV5-1 TGCGCCAGCAGCACTGGCCAACAGGCCACCGGGGAGCTGTTTTTT CASSTGQQATGELFF
TRBJ2-2 NA TRBD2 TRBV5-4 TGTGCCAGCAGCTTGAGGGACTACTCCAACACCGGGGAGCTGTTTTTT CASSLRDYSNTGELFF
TRBJ2-1 many NA TRBV9 TGTGCCAGCAGCGCGGGACGGATGAACAATGAGCAGTTCTTC CASSAGRMNNEQFF
TRBJ1-6 few NA TRBV6-5 TGTGCCAGCAGCCCACAGAATTCACCCCTCCACTTT CASSPQNSPLHF
TRBJ2-4 NA NA TRBV4-2 TGTGCCAGCAGCCCAACGGGAGTAGCCAAAAACATTCAGTACTTC CASSPTGVAKNIQYF
TRBJ1-6 many NA TRBV20-1 TGCAGTGCTAGAGCCGAATTTAATTCACCCCTCCACTTT CSARAEFNSPLHF
TRBJ2-3 few TRBD1 TRBV20-1 TGCAGTGCTAGAGTTTGGGGACAGGCCGTCACAGATACGCAGTATTTT CSARVWGQAVTDTQYF
TRBJ2-5 few NA TRBV24-1 TGTGCCACCAGTGGTGGCAGGTCGGAGACCCAGTACTTC CATSGGRSETQYF
TRBJ1-2 few NA TRBV30 TGTGCCTGGGGGAAAGGGGTAGACTATGGCTACACCTTC CAWGKGVDYGYTF
TRBJ2-1 few NA TRBV4-1 TGCGCCAGCAGCCAGAGGAGTGAGCAGTTCTTC CASSQRSEQFF
TRBJ2-3 few TRBD2 TRBV6-2/TRBV6-3 TGTGCCAGCAGGAGCGGGGGGCTAGATACGCAGTATTTT CASRSGGLDTQYF
TRBJ2-7 NA TRBD2 TRBV7-9 TGTGCCAGCAGCCCTATAGCGGGGGGGACCCACGAGCAGTACTTC CASSPIAGGTHEQYF
TRBJ1-5 few NA TRBV20-1 TGCAGTGCTAACCGGGGAAATAGCAATCAGCCCCAGCATTTT CSANRGNSNQPQHF
TRBJ2-1 NA NA TRBV4-2 TGTGCCAGCAGCCAAGAGCGCGTGCGGGGTTTCGATGAGCAGTTCTTC CASSQERVRGFDEQFF
TRBJ2-1 NA NA TRBV4-2 TGTGCCAGCAGCCAATTGGGGGGCTTTGGATACAATGAGCAGTTCTTC CASSQLGGFGYNEQFF
TRBJ1-5 few TRBD1 TRBV19 TGTGCCAGTAGTCCGGGACAGGGGGCTAAAGGTGGCAATCAGCCCCAGCATTTT CASSPGQGAKGGNQPQHF
TRBJ1-2 NA TRBD1 TRBV5-4 TGTGCCAGCAGCGGGGCAGGGGGCTCTAACTATGGCTACACCTTC CASSGAGGSNYGYTF
TRBJ2-1 few TRBD1 TRBV5-1 TGCGCCAGCAGCTTCTCGGGACAGATATACAATGAGCAGTTCTTC CASSFSGQIYNEQFF
TRBJ2-3 many NA TRBV7-9 TGTGCCAGCAGCTTAGCAGGCACGAGCACAGATACGCAGTATTTT CASSLAGTSTDTQYF
TRBJ2-5 NA NA TRBV25-1 TGTGCCAGCAGTCCGACCAATTCGGCCCAAGAGACCCAGTACTTC CASSPTNSAQETQYF
TRBJ2-1 few NA TRBV9 TGTGCCAGCAGCGTAGGGGTGGGGGGAATCTATGAGCAGTTCTTC CASSVGVGGIYEQFF
TRBJ2-3 NA TRBD2 TRBV4-1 TGCGCCAGCAGCCAAGATTGGGGACTAAGCGCAGATACGCAGTATTTT CASSQDWGLSADTQYF
TRBJ2-6 few NA TRBV4-2 TGTGCCAGCAGCCAAGAATTTGGCTCTATCTCCGGGGCCAACGTCCTGACTTTC CASSQEFGSISGANVLTF